Sequencing of this T cell receptor (beta chain) was carried out in a study of PD-1 blockade in classical Hodgkin lymphoma. The time point is: cycle 4 day 1 (C4D1), after less than 7 weeks of nivolumab. Every single patient, without exception, relapsed after autologous stem cell transplantation, and brentuximab vedotin exposure varied. Responses achieved at best were complete response, partial response or progressive disease. This clone is classed as medium-sized. The repertoire was sequenced with immunoSEQ multiplex PCR; TCRdb's copy has only in-frame clones and lacks some. The data contain approximately 44,000 clones, 66% of them seen just once; the ten biggest clones take up approximately 2.8%. This CDR3 spans 13 amino acids. V was shortened by 7 bases and J by 4 bases, with 11 bases between the two germline ends. The V gene's germline CDR1 is MNHNY and CDR2 SVGAGI (reference sequence).

The rearrangement joins TRBV6-6 to TRBJ1-3; D is perhaps TRBD1 (5 bases). Sample: peripheral blood mononuclear cells (PBMCs), taken before the fourth cycle of nivolumab. This sequence was found in a human donor with classical Hodgkin lymphoma. CDR3 nucleotide sequence: TGTGCCAGCAAGGGGACGATCGGAAACACCATATATTTT. It is translated as CASKGTIGNTIYF.